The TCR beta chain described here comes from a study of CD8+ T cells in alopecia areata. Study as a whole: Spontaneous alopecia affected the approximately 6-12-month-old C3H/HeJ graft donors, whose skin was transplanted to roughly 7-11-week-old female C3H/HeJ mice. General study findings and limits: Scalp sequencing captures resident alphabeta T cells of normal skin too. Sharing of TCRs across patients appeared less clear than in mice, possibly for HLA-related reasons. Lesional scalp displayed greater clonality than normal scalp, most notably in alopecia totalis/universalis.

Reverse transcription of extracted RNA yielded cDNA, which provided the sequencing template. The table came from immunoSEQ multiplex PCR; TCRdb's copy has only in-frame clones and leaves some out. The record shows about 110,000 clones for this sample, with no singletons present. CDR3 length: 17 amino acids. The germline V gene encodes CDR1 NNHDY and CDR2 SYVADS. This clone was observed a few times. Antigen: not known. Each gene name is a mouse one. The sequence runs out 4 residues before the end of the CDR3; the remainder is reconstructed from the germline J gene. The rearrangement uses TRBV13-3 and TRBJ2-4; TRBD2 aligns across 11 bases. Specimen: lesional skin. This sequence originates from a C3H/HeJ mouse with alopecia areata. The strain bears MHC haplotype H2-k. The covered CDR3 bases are TGTGCCAGCAGTGGTCCGGGACTGGGGGAGGTTCACAAC. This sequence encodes CASSGPGLGEVHN. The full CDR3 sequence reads CASSGPGLGEVHNTLYF. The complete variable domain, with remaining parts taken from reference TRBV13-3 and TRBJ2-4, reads EAAVTQSPRSKVAVTGGKVTLSCHQTNNHDYMYWYRQDTGHGLRLIHYSYVADSTEKGDIPDGYKASRPSQENFSLILELASLSQTAVYFCASSGPGLGEVHNTLYFGAGTRLSVL.